This T cell receptor (beta chain) was found in a study of blood T cell repertoires in COVID-19. About the study: T cells, B-cell-depleted T cells, or PBMCs supplied cDNA or gDNA.

The germline V gene has CDR1 MGHRA and CDR2 YSYEKL. Trimming at V came to 1 base and at J to 1 base, leaving 4 bases not matched to a gene. This CDR3 is built from 16 residues. Seattle patient enrollment occurred during active infection, with longitudinal follow-up thereafter. Repertoires were generated with immunoSEQ multiplex PCR, while TCRdb's copy carries only in-frame clones and drops some. The data hold some 390,000 clones, with about 89% observed a single time. The sample taken for sequencing was peripheral blood. The TCR was taken from a woman aged 60-75 years with COVID-19, enrolled during active disease. This chain uses TRBV4-1 with TRBJ1-1; 9 nucleotides line up with TRBD1. CDR3 in DNA: TGCGCCAGCAGCCAAGCACAGGGGGCGTGGAACACTGAAGCTTTCTTT. Its protein product is CASSQAQGAWNTEAFF.